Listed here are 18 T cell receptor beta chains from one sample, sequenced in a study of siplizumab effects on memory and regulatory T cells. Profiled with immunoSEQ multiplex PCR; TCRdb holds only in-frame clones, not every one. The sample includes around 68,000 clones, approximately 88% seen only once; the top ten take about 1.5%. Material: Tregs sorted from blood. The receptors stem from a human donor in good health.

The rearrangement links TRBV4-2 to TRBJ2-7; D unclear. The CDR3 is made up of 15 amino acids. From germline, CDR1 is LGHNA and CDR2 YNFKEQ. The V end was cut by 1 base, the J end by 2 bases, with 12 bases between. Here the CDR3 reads CASSQGPGGAYEQYF. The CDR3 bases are TGTGCCAGCAGCCAAGGTCCAGGTGGTGCCTACGAGCAGTACTTC.

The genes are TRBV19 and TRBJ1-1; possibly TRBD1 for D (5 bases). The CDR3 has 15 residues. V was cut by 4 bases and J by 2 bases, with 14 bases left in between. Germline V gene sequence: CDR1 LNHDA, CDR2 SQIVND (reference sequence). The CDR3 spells CASSNFRGANTEAFF. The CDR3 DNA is TGTGCCAGTAGTAACTTTCGGGGCGCAAACACTGAAGCTTTCTTT.

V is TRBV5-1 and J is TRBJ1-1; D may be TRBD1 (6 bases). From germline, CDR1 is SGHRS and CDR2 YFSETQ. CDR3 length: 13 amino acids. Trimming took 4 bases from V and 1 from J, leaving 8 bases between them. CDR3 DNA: TGCGCCAGCAGCAAGGACAGGAACACTGAAGCTTTCTTT. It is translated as CASSKDRNTEAFF.

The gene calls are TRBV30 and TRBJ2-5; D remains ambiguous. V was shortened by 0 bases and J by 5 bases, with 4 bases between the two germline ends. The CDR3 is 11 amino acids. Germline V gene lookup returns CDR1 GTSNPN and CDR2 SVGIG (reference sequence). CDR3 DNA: TGTGCCTGGAGTGTGCTCGAGACCCAGTACTTC. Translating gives CAWSVLETQYF.

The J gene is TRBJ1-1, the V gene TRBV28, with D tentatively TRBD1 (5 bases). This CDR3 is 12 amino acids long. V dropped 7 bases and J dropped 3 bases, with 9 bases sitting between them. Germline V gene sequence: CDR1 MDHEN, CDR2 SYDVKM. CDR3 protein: CASKGPYTEAFF. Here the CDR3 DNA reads TGTGCCAGCAAGGGACCGTACACTGAAGCTTTCTTT.

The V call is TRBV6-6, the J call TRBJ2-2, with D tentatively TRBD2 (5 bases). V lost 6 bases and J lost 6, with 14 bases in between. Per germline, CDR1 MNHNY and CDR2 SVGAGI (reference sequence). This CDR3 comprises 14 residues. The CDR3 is CASRFRGGPGELFF. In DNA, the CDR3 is TGTGCCAGCAGGTTCCGAGGAGGCCCCGGGGAGCTGTTTTTT.

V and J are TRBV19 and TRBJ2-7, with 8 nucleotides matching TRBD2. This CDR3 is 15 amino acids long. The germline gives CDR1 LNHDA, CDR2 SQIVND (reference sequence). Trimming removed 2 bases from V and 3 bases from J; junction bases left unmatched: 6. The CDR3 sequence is CASSIKAGVSYEQYF. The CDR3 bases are TGTGCCAGTAGTATAAAAGCGGGGGTAAGCTACGAGCAGTACTTC.

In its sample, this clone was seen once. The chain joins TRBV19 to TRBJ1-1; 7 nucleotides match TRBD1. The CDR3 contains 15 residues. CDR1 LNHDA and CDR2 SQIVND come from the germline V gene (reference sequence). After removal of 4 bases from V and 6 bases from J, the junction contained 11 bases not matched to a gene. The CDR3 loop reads CASSTIQGKRPEAFF. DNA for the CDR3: TGTGCCAGTAGTACCATACAGGGGAAAAGGCCTGAAGCTTTCTTT.

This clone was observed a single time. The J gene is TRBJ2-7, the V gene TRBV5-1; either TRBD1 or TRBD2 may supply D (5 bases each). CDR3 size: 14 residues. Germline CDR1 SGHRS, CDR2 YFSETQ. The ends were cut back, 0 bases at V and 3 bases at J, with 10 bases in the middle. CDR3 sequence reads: CASSLAGQVYEQYF. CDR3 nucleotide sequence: TGCGCCAGCAGCTTGGCGGGGCAGGTCTACGAGCAGTACTTC.

The CDR3 bases are TGCGCCAGCAGCCAGGAAATAACCCGACAACTCCGCACAGATACGCAGTATTTT. The encoded protein is CASSQEITRQLRTDTQYF. The rearrangement links TRBV4-1 to TRBJ2-3; D unclear. Germline V CDR1 and CDR2: MGHRA, YSYEKL. The ends were cut back, 3 bases at V and 1 base at J, with 20 bases in the middle. This CDR3 has 18 residues.

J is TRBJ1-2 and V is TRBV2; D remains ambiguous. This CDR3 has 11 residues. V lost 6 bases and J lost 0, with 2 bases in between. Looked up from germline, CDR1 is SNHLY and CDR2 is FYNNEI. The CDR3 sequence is CASRPNYGYTF. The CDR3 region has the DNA TGTGCCAGCAGGCCTAACTATGGCTACACCTTC.

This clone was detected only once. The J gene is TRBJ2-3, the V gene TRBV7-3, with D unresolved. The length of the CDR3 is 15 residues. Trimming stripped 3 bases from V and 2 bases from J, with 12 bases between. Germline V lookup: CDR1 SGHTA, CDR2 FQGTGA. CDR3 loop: CASSLARSNTDTQYF. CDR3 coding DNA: TGTGCCAGCAGCTTGGCCAGGTCGAACACAGATACGCAGTATTTT.

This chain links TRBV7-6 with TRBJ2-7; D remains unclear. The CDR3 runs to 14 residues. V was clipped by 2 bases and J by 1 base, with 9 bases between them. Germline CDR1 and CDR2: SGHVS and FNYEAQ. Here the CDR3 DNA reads TGTGCCAGCAGCTTATCCGCAGCTTCCTACGAGCAGTACTTC. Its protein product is CASSLSAASYEQYF.

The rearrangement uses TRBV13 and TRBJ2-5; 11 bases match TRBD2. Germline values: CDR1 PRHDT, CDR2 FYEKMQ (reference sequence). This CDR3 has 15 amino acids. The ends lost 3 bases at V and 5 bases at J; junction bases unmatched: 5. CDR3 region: CASSFRLAGMETQYF. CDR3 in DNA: TGTGCCAGCAGCTTTCGACTAGCGGGAATGGAGACCCAGTACTTC.

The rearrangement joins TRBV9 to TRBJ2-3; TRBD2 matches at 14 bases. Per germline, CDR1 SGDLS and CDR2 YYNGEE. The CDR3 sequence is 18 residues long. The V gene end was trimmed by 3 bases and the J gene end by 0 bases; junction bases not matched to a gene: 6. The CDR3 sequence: CASSEGLAGASSTDTQYF. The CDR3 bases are TGTGCCAGCAGCGAGGGACTAGCGGGAGCTTCTAGCACAGATACGCAGTATTTT.

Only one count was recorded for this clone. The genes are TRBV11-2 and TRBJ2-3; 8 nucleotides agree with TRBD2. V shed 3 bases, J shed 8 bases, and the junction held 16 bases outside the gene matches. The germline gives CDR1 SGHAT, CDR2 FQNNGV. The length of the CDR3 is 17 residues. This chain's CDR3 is CASSFRAERERSGTQYF. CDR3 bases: TGTGCCAGCAGCTTTCGAGCTGAGCGGGAGAGAAGTGGTACGCAGTATTTT.

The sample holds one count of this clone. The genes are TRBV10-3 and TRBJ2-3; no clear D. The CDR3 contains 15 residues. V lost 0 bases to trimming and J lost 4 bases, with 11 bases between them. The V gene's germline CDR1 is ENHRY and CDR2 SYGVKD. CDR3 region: CAISESSIVADTQYF. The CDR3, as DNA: TGTGCCATCAGTGAGTCCTCCATCGTAGCAGATACGCAGTATTTT.

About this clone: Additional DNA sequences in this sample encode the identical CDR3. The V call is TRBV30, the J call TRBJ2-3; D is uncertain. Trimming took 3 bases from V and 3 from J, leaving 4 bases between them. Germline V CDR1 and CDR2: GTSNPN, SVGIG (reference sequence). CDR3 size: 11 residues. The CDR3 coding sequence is TGTGCCTGGAGAGGTACAGATACGCAGTATTTT. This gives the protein CAWRGTDTQYF.